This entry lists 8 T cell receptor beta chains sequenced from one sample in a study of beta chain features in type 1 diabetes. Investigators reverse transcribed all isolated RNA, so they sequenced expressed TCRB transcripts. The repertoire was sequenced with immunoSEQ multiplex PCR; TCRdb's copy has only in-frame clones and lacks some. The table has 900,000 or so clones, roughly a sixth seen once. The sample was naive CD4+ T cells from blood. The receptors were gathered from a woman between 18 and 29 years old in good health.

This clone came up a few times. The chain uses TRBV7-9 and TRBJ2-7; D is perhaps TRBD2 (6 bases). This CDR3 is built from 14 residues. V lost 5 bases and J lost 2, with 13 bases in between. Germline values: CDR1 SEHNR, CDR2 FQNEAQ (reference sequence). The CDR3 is CASSPRLVTYEQYF. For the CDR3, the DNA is TGTGCCAGCAGCCCCCGACTAGTAACCTACGAGCAGTACTTC.

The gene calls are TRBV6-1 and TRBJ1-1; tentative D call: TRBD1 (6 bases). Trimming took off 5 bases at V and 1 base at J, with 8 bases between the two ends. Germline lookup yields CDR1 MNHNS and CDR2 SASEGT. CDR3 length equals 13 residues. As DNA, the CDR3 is TGTGCCAGCAGTCCACAGGGGAACACTGAAGCTTTCTTT. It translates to CASSPQGNTEAFF.

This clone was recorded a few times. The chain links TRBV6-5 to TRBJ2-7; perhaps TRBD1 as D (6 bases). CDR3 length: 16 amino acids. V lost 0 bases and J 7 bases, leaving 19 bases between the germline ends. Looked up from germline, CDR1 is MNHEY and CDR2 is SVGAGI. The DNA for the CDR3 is TGTGCCAGCAGTTACTCGAGACAGGCCTCGTTCGGTGAGCAGTACTTC. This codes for CASSYSRQASFGEQYF.

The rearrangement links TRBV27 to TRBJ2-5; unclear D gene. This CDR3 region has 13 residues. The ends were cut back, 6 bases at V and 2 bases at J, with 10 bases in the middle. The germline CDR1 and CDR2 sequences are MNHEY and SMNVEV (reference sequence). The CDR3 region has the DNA TGTGCCAGCAGGAAACCGAATCAAGAGACCCAGTACTTC. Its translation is CASRKPNQETQYF.

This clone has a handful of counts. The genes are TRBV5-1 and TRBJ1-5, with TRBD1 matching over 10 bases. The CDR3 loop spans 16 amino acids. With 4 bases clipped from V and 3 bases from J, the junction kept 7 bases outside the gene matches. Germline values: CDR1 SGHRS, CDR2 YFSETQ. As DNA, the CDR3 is TGCGCCAGCAGCGGGGACAGGGGCGATCCCAATCAGCCCCAGCATTTT. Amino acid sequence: CASSGDRGDPNQPQHF.

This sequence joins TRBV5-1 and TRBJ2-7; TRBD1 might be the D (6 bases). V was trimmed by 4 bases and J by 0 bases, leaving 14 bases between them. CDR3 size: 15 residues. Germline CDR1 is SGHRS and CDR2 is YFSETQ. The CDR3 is CASSPGTPSSYEQYF. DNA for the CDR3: TGCGCCAGCAGCCCCGGGACACCGAGCTCCTACGAGCAGTACTTC.

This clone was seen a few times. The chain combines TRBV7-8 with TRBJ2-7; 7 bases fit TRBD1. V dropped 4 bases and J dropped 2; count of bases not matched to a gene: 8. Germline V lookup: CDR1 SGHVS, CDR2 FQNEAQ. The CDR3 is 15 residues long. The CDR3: CASSYRTGTAYEQYF. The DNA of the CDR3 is TGTGCCAGCAGCTATCGGACCGGGACAGCCTACGAGCAGTACTTC.

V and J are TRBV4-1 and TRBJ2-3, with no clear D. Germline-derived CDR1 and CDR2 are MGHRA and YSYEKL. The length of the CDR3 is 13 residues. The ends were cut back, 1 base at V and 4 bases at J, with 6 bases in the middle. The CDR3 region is CASSQGTADTQYF. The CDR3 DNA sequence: TGCGCCAGCAGCCAAGGGACGGCAGATACGCAGTATTTT.